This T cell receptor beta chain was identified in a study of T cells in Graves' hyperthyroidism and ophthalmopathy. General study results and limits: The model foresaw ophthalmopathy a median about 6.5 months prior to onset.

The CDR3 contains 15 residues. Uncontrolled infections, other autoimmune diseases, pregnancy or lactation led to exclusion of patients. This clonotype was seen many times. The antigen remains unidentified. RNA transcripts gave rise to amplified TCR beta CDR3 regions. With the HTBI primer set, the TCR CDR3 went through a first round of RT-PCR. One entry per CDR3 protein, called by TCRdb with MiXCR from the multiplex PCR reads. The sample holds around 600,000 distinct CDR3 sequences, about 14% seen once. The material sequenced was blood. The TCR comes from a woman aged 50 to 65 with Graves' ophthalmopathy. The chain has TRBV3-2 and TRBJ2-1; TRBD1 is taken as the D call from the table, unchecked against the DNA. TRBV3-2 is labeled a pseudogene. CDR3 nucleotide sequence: TGTGCCAGCAGCCAAGACGGGCGGATTTTGAATGAGCAGTTCTTC. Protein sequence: CASSQDGRILNEQFF.